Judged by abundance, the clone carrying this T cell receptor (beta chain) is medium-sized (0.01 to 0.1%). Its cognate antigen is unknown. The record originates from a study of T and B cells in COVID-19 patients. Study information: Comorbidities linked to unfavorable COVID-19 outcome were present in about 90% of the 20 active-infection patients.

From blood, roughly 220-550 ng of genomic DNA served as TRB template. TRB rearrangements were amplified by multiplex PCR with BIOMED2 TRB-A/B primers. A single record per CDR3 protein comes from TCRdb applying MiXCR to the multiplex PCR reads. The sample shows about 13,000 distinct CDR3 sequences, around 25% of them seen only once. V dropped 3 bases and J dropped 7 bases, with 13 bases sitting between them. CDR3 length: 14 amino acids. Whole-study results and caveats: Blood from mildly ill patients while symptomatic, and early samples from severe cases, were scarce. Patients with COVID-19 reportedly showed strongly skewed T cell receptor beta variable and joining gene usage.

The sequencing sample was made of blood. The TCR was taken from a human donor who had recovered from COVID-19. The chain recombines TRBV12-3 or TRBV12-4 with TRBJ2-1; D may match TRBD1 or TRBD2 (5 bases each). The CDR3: CASSFRDPKNEQFF. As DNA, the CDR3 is TGTGCCAGCAGTTTTAGGGACCCCAAGAATGAGCAGTTCTTC.